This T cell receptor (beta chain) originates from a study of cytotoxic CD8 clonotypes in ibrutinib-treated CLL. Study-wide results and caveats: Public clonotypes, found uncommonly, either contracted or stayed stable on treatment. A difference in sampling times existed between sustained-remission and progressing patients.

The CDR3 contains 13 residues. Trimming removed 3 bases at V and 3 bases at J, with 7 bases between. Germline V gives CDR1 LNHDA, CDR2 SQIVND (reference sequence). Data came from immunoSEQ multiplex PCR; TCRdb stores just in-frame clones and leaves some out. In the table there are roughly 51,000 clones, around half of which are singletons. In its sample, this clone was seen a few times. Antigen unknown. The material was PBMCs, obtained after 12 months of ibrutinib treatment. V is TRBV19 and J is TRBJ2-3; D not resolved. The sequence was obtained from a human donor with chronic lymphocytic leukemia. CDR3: CASSIGRTDTQYF. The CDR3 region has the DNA TGTGCCAGTAGTATCGGCCGAACAGATACGCAGTATTTT.